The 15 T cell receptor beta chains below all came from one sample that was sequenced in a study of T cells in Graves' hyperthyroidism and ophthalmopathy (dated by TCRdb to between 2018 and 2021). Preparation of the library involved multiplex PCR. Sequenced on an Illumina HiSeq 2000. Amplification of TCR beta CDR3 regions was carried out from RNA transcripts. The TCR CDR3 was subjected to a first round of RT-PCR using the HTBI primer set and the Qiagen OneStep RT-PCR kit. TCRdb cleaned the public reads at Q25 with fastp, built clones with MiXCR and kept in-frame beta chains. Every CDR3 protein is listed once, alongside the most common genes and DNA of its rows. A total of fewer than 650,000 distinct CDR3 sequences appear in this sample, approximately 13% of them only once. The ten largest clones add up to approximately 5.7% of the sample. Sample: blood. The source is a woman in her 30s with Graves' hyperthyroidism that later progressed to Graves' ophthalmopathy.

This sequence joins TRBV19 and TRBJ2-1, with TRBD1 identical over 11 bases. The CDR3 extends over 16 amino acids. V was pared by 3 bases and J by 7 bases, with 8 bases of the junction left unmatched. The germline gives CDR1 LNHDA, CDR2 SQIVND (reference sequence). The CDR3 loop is CASSILSGQGANEQFF. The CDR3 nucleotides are TGTGCCAGTAGTATCCTCTCAGGACAGGGGGCGAATGAGCAGTTCTTC. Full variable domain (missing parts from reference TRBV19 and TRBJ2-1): DGGITQSPKYLFRKEGQNVTLSCEQNLNHDAMYWYRQDPGQGLRLIYYSQIVNDFQKGDIAEGYSVSREKKESFPLTVTSAQKNPTAFYLCASSILSGQGANEQFFGPGTRLTVL.

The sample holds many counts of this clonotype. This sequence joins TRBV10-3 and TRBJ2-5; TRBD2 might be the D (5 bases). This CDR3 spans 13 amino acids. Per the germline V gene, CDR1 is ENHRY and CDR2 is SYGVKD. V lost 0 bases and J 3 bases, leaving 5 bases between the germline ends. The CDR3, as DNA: TGTGCCATCAGTGAGTCGGGAGAAGAGACCCAGTACTTC. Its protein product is CAISESGEETQYF.

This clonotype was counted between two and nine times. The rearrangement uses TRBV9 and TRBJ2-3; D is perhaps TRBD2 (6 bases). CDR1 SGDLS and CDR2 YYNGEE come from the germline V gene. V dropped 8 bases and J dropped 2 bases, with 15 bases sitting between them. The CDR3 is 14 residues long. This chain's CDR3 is CASSSTGDTDTQYF. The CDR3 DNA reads TGTGCCAGTTCATCGACGGGGGACACAGATACGCAGTATTTT.

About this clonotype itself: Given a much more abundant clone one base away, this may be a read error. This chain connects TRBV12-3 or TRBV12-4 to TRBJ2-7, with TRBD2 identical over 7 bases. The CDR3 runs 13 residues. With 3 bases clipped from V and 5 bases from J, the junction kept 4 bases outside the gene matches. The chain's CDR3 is CASSFGGSNEQYF. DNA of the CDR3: TGTGCCAGCAGTTTCGGGGGGTCCAACGAGCAGTACTTC.

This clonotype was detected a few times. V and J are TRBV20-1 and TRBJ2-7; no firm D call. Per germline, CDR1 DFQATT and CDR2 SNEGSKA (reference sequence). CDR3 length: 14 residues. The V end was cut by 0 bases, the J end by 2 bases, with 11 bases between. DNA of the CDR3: TGCAGTGCTAGAGAAGGTACAGTCCCCTACGAGCAGTACTTC. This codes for CSAREGTVPYEQYF.

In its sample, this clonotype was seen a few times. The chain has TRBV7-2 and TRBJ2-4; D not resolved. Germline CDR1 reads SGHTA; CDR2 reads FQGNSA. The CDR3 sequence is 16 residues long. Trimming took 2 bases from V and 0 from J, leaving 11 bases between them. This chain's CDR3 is CASSLSVLLAKNIQYF. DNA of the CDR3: TGTGCCAGCAGCTTATCCGTTCTCCTAGCCAAAAACATTCAGTACTTC.

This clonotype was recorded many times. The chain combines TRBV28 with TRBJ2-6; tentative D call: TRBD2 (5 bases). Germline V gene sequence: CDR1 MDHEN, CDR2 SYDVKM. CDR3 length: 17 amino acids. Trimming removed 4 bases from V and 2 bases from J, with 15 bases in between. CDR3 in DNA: TGTGCCAGCAGTTCCCACCCAAGAGGGCCTGGGGCCAACGTCCTGACTTTC. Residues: CASSSHPRGPGANVLTF.

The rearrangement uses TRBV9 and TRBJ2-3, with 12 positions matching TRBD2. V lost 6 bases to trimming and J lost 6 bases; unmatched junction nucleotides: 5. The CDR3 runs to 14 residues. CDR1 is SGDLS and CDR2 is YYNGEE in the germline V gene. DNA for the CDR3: TGTGCCAGCATAACTAGCGGGAGGTCGGATACGCAGTATTTT. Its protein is CASITSGRSDTQYF.

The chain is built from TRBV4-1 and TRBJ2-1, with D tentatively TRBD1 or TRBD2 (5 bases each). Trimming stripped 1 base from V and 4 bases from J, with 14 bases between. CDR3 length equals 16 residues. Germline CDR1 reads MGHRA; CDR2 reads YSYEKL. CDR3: CASSQAAGTLYNEQFF. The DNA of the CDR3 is TGCGCCAGCAGCCAAGCCGCAGGGACCCTATACAATGAGCAGTTCTTC.

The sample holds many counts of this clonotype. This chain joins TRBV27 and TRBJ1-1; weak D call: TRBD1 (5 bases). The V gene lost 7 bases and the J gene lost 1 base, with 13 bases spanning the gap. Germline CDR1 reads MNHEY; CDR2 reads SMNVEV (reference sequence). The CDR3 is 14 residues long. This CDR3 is CASKSGGSNTEAFF. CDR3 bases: TGTGCCAGCAAGTCGGGGGGTTCGAACACTGAAGCTTTCTTT.

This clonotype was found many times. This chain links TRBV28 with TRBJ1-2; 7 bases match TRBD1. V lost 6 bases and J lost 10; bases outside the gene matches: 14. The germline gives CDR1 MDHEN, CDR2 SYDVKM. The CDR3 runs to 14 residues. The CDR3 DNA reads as TGTGCCAGCAGCCTCCCTGACAGGGTGATTGCCTACACCTTC. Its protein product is CASSLPDRVIAYTF.

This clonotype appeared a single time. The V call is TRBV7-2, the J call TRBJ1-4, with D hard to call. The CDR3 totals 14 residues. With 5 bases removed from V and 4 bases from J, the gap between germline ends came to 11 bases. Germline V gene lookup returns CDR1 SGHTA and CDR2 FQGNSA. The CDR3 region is CASSPQYGNEKLFF. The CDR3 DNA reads TGTGCCAGCAGCCCGCAGTATGGTAATGAAAAACTGTTTTTT.

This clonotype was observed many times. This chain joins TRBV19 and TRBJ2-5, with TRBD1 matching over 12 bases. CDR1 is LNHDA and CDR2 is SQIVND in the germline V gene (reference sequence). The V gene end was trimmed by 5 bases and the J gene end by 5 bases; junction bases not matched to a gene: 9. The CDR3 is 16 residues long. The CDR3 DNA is TGTGCCAGTAGTCTCCCCCGGGACAGGGGGCGGGAGACCCAGTACTTC. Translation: CASSLPRDRGRETQYF.

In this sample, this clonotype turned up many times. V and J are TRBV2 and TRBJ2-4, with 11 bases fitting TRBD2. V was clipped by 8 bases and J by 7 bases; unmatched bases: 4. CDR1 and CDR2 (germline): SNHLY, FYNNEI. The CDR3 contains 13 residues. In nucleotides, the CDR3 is TGTGCCAGCCTACTAGCGGGAGCGAACATTCAGTACTTC. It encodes CASLLAGANIQYF.

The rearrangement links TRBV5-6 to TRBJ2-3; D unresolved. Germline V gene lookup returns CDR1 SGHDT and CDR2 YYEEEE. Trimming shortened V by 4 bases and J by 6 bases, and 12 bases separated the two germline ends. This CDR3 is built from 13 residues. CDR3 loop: CASSPPAGDTQYF. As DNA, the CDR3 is TGTGCCAGCAGCCCCCCCGCCGGGGATACGCAGTATTTT. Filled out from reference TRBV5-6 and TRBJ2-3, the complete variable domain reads DAGVTQSPTHLIKTRGQQVTLRCSPKSGHDTVSWYQQALGQGPQFIFQYYEEEERQRGNFPDRFSGHQFPNYSSELNVNALLLGDSALYLCASSPPAGDTQYFGPGTRLTVL.